This T cell receptor (beta chain) was retrieved from a study of beta chain features in type 1 diabetes. Expressed TCRB transcripts were sequenced because the entire RNA isolate underwent reverse transcription. Each sample of naive, central memory or regulatory T cells had, on average, around 3.5 million reads. The method was immunoSEQ multiplex PCR; TCRdb's version includes in-frame clones alone and lacks a portion of them. The sample lists under 250,000 clones; 25% to 35% were seen once. V was shortened by 4 bases and J by 1 base, with 8 bases between the two germline ends. The germline CDR1 and CDR2 sequences are GTSNPN and SVGIG (reference sequence). The CDR3 extends over 13 amino acids.

The rearrangement uses TRBV30 and TRBJ1-3; D not resolved. This clonotype originated in a man in his thirties or forties in good health. The sequencing input was central memory CD4+ T cells from blood. CDR3 in DNA: TGTGCCTGGACCCCCGGGTCTGGAAACACCATATATTTT. Encoded protein: CAWTPGSGNTIYF. Together with reference TRBV30 and TRBJ1-3, the CDR3 gives the full variable domain: SQTIHQWPATLVQPVGSPLSLECTVEGTSNPNLYWYRQAAGRGLQLLFYSVGIGQISSEVPQNLSASRPQDRQFILSSKKLLLSDSGFYLCAWTPGSGNTIYFGEGSWLTVV.